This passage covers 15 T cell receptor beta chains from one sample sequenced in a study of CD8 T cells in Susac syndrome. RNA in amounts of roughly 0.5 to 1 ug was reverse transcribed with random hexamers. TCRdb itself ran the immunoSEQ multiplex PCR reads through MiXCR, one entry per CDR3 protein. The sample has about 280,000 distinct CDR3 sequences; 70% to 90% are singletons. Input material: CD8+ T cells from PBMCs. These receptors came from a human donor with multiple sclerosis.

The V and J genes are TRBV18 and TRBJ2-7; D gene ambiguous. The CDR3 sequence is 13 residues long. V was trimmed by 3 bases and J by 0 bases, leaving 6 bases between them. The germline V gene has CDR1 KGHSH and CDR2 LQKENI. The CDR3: CASSPDDSYEQYF. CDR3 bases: TGTGCCAGCTCACCCGATGACTCCTACGAGCAGTACTTC.

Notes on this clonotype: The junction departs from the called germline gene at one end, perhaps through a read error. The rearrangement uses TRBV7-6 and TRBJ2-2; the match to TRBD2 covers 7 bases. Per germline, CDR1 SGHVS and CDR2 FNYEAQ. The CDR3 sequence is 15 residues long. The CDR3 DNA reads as TGTGCCAGTAGCTTAGACGGGGAGGGTGCCGGGGAGCTGTTTTTT. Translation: CASSLDGEGAGELFF. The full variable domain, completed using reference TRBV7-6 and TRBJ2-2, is GAGVSQSPRYKVTKRGQDVALRCDPISGHVSLYWYRQALGQGPEFLTYFNYEAQQDKSGLPNDRFSAERPEGSISTLTIQRTEQRDSAMYRCASSLDGEGAGELFFGEGSRLTVL.

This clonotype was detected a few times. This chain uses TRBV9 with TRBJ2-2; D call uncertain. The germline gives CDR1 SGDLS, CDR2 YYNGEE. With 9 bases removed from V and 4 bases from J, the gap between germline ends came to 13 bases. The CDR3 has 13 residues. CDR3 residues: CATLGEGTGELFF. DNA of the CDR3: TGTGCCACCCTTGGGGAAGGCACCGGGGAGCTGTTTTTT.

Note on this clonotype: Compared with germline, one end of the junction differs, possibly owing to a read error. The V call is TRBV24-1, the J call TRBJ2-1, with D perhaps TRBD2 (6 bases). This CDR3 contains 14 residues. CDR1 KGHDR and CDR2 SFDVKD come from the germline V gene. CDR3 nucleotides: TGTGCCACCGGTGATTTTGACGGGAGCTATGAGCAGTTCTTC. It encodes CATGDFDGSYEQFF.

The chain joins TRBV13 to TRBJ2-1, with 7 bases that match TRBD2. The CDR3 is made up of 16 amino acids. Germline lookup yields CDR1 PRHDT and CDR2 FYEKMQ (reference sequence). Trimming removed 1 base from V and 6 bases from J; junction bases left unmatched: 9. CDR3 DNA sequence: TGTGCCAGCAGCTTAGTGGTGGATGCTAGCGGCAATGAGCAGTTCTTC. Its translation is CASSLVVDASGNEQFF.

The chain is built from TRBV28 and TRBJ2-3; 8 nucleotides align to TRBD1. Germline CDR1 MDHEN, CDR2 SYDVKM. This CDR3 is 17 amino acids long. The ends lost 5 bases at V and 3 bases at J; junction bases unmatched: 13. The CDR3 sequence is CASSPTRTGRMTDTQYF. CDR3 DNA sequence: TGTGCCAGCAGTCCGACACGGACAGGGAGGATGACAGATACGCAGTATTTT.

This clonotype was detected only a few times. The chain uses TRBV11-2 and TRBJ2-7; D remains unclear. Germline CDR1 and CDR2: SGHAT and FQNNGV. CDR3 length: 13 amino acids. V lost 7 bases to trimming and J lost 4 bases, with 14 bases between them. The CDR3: CASTLVPGYEQYF. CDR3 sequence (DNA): TGTGCCAGCACCCTAGTCCCCGGTTACGAGCAGTACTTC.

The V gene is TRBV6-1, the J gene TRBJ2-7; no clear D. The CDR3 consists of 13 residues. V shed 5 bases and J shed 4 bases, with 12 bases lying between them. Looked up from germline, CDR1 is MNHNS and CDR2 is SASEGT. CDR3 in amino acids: CASSSKQNYEQYF. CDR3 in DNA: TGTGCCAGCAGTTCCAAACAAAATTACGAGCAGTACTTC.

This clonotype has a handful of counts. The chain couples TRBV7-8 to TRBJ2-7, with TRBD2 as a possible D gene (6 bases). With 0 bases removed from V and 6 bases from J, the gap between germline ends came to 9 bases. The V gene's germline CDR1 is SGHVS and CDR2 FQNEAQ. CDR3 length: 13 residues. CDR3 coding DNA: TGTGCCAGCAGCTTAGCACTAGCTCGCGAGCAGTACTTC. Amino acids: CASSLALAREQYF.

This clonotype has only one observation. CDR3 amino acids: CASSLPLAGGSSTDTQYF. Written as DNA, the CDR3 is TGTGCCAGCAGCTTACCTTTGGCGGGAGGGTCCAGCACAGATACGCAGTATTTT. The chain employs TRBV7-9 and TRBJ2-3; 9 positions agree with TRBD2. The ends lost 2 bases at V and 0 bases at J; junction bases unmatched: 9. This CDR3 has 18 residues. The germline V gene has CDR1 SEHNR and CDR2 FQNEAQ (reference sequence).

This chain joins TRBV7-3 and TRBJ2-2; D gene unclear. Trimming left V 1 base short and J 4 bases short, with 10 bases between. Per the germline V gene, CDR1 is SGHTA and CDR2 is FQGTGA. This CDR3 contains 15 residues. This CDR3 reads CASSLIATTTGELFF. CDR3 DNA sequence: TGTGCCAGCAGCTTAATCGCCACCACCACCGGGGAGCTGTTTTTT. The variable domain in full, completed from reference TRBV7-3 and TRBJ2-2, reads GAGVSQTPSNKVTEKGKYVELRCDPISGHTALYWYRQSLGQGPEFLIYFQGTGAADDSGLPNDRFFAVRPEGSVSTLKIQRTERGDSAVYLCASSLIATTTGELFFGEGSRLTVL.

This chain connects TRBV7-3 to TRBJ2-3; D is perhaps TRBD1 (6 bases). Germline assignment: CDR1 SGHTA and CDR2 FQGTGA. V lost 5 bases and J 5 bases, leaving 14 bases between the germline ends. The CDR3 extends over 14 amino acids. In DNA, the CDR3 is TGTGCCAGCAGCATCCAGGGGACCGTAGATACGCAGTATTTT. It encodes CASSIQGTVDTQYF. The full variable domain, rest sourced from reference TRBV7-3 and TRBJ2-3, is GAGVSQTPSNKVTEKGKYVELRCDPISGHTALYWYRQSLGQGPEFLIYFQGTGAADDSGLPNDRFFAVRPEGSVSTLKIQRTERGDSAVYLCASSIQGTVDTQYFGPGTRLTVL.

CDR3 in amino acids: CSARGNTWETQYF. DNA of the CDR3: TGCAGTGCTAGAGGGAACACTTGGGAGACCCAGTACTTC. The rearrangement joins TRBV20-1 to TRBJ2-5; no reliable D call. The V gene lost 1 base and the J gene lost 5 bases, with 11 bases spanning the gap. The CDR3 is made up of 13 amino acids. Germline CDR1 and CDR2: DFQATT and SNEGSKA (reference sequence).

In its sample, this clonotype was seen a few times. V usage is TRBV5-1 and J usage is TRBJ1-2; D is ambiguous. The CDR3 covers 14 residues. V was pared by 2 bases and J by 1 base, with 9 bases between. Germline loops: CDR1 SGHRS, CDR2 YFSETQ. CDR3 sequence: CASSFNPLNYGYTF. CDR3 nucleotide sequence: TGCGCCAGCAGCTTTAATCCCCTTAACTATGGCTACACCTTC.

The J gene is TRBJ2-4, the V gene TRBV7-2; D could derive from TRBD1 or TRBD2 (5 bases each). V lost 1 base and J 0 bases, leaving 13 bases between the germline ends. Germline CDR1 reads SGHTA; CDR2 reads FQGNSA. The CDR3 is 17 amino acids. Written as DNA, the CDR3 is TGTGCCAGCAGCTTAGAGAAGTGGGGGATAGCCAAAAACATTCAGTACTTC. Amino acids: CASSLEKWGIAKNIQYF. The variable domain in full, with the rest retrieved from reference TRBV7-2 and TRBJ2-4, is GAGVSQSPSNKVTEKGKDVELRCDPISGHTALYWYRQSLGQGLEFLIYFQGNSAPDKSGLPSDRFSAERTGGSVSTLTIQRTQQEDSAVYLCASSLEKWGIAKNIQYFGAGTRLSVL.